This TCR beta chain was found in a study of blood T cell repertoires in COVID-19. The CDR3 is 14 residues long. Germline V gives CDR1 SQVTM, CDR2 ANQGSEA. The V gene end was trimmed by 4 bases and the J gene end by 1 base; junction bases not matched to a gene: 5. Repertoires were generated with immunoSEQ multiplex PCR, while TCRdb's copy carries only in-frame clones and drops some. The table has roughly 160,000 clones, 70% to 90% seen once. The sequenced material came from peripheral blood. This chain connects TRBV29-1 to TRBJ2-7; 9 bases match TRBD2. The origin of this receptor is a man in his 60s with COVID-19, enrolled during active disease. The CDR3 is CSVASSGASYEQYF. CDR3 DNA sequence: TGCAGCGTTGCATCTAGCGGGGCGTCCTACGAGCAGTACTTC.